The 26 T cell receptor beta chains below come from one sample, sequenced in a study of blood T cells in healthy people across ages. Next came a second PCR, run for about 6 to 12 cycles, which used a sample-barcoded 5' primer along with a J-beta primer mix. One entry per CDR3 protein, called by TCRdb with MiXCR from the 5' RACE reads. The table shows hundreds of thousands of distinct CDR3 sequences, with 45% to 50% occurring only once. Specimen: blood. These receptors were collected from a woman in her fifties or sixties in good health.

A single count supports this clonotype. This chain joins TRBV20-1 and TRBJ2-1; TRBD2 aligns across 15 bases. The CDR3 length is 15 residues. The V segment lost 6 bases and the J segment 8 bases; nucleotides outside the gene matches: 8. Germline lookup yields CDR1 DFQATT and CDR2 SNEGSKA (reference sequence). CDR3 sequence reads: CSASGTSGRRDEQFF. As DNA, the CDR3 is TGCAGTGCCTCCGGGACTAGCGGGAGGAGGGATGAGCAGTTCTTC.

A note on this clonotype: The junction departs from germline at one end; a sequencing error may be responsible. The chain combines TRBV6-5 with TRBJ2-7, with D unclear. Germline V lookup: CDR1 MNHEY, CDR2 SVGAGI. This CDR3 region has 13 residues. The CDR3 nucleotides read TGTGCCAGCAGTGACTCTCCCTCCTACGAGCAGTACTTC. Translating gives CASSDSPSYEQYF.

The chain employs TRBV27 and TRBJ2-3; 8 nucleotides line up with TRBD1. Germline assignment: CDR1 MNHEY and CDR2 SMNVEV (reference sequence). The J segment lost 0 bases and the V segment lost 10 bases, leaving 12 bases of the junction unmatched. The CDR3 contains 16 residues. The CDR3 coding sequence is TGTGCCAACGGGACAGGCCCCCCCCCTAGCACAGATACGCAGTATTTT. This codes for CANGTGPPPSTDTQYF.

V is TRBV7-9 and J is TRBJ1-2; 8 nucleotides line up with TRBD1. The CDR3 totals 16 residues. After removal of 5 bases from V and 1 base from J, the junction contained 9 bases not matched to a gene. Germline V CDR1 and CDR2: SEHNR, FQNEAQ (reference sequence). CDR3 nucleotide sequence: TGTGCCAGCAGCACAAGACAGGGGCCCGATAACTATGGCTACACCTTC. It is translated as CASSTRQGPDNYGYTF.

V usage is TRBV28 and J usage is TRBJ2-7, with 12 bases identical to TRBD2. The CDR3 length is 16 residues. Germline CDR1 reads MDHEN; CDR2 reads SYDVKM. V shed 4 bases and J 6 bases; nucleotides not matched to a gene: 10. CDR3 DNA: TGTGCCAGCAGTTCTCGACTAGCGGGAGATCCTGGCGAGCAGTACTTC. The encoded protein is CASSSRLAGDPGEQYF.

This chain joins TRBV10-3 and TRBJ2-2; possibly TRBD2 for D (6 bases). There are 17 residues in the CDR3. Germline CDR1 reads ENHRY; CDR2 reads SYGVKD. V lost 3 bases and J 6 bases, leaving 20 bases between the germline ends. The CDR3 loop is CAISEVGGPRQSGELFF. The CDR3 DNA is TGTGCCATCAGTGAAGTGGGGGGTCCTCGTCAATCCGGGGAGCTGTTTTTT.

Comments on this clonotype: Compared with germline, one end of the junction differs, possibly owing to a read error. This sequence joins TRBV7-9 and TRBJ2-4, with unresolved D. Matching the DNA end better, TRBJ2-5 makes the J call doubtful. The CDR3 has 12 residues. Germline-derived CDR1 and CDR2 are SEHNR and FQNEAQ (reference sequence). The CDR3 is CTSSRPQETQYF. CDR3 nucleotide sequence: TGTACCAGCAGCCGGCCGCAAGAGACCCAGTACTTC.

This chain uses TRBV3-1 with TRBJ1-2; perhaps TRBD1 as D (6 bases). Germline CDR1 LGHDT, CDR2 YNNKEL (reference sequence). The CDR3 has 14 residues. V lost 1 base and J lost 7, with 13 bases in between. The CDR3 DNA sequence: TGTGCCAGCAGCCAAGCCCGAACAGGGTCTGGCTACACCTTC. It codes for CASSQARTGSGYTF.

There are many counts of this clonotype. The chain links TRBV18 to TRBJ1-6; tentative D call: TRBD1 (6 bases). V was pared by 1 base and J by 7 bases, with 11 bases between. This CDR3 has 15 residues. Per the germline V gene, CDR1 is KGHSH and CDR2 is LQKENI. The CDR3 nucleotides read TGTGCCAGCTCACCACGACAGGATCACAATTCACCCCTCCACTTT. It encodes CASSPRQDHNSPLHF.

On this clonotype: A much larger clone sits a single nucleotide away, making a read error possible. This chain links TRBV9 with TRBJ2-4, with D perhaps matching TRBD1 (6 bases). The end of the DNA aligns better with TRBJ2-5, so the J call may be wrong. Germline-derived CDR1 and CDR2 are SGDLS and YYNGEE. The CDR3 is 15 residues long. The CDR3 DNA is TGTGCCAGCAGCCCCCGGGACAACCCAGGGGAGACCCAGTACTTC. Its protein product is CASSPRDNPGETQYF.

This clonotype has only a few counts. CDR3 DNA: TGTGCCAGCAGTTTGGTAGACAATGAGCAGTTCTTC. Translating gives CASSLVDNEQFF. The rearrangement links TRBV28 to TRBJ2-1; no firm D call. This CDR3 spans 12 amino acids. Germline values: CDR1 MDHEN, CDR2 SYDVKM. V shed 3 bases and J shed 5 bases, with 5 bases lying between them. Full variable domain (missing parts from reference TRBV28 and TRBJ2-1): DVKVTQSSRYLVKRTGEKVFLECVQDMDHENMFWYRQDPGLGLRLIYFSYDVKMKEKGDIPEGYSVSREKKERFSLILESASTNQTSMYLCASSLVDNEQFFGPGTRLTVL.

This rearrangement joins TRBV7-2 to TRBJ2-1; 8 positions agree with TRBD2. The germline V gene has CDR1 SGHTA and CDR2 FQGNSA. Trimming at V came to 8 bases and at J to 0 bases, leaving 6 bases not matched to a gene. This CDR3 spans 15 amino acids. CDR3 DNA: TGTGCCAGCCGGGGGGGGCCGGGCTCCTACAATGAGCAGTTCTTC. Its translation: CASRGGPGSYNEQFF.

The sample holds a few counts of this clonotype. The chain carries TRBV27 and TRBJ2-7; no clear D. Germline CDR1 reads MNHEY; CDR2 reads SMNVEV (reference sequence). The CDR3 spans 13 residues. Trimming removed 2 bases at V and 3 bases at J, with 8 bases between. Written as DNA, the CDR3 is TGTGCCAGCAGTTTAGAATGGGGCTACGAGCAGTACTTC. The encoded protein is CASSLEWGYEQYF.

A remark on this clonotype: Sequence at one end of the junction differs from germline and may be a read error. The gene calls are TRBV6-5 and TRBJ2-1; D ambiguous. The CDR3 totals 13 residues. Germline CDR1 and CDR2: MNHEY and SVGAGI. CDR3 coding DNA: TGTGCCAGCAGCTTCCCTGGTGCAAATGGGCAGTTCTTC. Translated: CASSFPGANGQFF.

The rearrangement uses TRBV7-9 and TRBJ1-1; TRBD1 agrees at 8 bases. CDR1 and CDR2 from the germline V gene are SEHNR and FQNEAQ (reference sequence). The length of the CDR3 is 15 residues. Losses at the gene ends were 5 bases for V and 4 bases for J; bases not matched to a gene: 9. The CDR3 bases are TGTGCCAGCAGCCTCCCCAGGGGGCAGGGCACTGAAGCTTTCTTT. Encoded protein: CASSLPRGQGTEAFF.

The CDR3 nucleotides are TGTGCCAGCAGTTTACAGCGGGAGCAGTTCTTC. This gives the protein CASSLQREQFF. The chain couples TRBV28 to TRBJ2-1; possible D gene TRBD2, 5 bases. This CDR3 comprises 11 residues. The V and J ends lost 2 bases and 10 bases respectively, with 6 bases between them. CDR1 is MDHEN, CDR2 SYDVKM, per germline.

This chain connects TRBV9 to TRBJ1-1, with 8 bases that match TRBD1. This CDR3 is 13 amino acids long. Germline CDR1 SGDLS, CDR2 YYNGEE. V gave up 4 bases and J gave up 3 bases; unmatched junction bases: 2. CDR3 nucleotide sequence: TGTGCCAGCAGCTCGGACAGGGACACTGAAGCTTTCTTT. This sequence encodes CASSSDRDTEAFF.

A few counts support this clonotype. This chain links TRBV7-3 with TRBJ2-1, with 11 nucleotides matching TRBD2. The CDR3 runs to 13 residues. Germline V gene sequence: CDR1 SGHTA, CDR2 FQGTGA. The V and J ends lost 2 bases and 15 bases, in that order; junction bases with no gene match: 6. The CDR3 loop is CASSLGSTSGMFF. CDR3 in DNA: TGTGCCAGCAGCTTAGGGTCGACTAGCGGGATGTTCTTC.

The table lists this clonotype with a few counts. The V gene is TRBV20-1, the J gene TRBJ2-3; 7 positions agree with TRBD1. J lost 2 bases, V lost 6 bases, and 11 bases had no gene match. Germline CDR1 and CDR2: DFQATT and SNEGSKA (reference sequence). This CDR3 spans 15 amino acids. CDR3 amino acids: CSATRSGTATDTQYF. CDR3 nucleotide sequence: TGCAGTGCCACGCGTTCAGGGACAGCCACAGATACGCAGTATTTT.

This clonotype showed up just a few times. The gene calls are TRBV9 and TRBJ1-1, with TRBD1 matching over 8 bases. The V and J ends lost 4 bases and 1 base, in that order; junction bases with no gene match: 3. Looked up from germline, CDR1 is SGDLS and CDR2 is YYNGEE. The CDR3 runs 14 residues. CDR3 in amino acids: CASSPTGANTEAFF. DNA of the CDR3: TGTGCCAGCAGCCCGACAGGGGCGAACACTGAAGCTTTCTTT.

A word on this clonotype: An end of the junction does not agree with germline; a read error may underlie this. The CDR3 bases are TGTGCCAGCAGTGGATTTGGTGCAACTAATGAAGAACTGTTTTTT. Protein: CASSGFGATNEELFF. J is TRBJ1-4 and V is TRBV28; no clear D gene. Germline V gene lookup returns CDR1 MDHEN and CDR2 SYDVKM. CDR3 size: 15 residues. The entire variable domain, with the rest obtained from reference TRBV28 and TRBJ1-4, is as follows: DVKVTQSSRYLVKRTGEKVFLECVQDMDHENMFWYRQDPGLGLRLIYFSYDVKMKEKGDIPEGYSVSREKKERFSLILESASTNQTSMYLCASSGFGATNEELFFGSGTQLSVL.

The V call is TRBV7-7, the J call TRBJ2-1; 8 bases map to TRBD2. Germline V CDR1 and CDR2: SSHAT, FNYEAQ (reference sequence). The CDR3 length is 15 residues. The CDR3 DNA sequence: TGTGCTAGTAGCCGCTCCAGCGGGAGATACAATGAGCAGTTCTTC. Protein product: CASSRSSGRYNEQFF.

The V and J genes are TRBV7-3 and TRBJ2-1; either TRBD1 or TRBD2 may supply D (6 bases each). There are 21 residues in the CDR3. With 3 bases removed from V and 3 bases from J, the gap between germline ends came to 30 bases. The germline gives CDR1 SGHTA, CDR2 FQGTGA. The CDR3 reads CASSFPDSTAFDTSNYNEQFF. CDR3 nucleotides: TGTGCCAGCAGCTTCCCGGACAGCACCGCTTTTGACACTAGCAACTACAATGAGCAGTTCTTC.

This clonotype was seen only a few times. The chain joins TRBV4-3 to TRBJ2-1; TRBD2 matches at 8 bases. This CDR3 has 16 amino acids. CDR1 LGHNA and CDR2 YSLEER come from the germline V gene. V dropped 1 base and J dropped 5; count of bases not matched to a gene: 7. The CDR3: CASSQGFSGTNNEQFF. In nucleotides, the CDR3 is TGCGCCAGCAGCCAAGGGTTTAGCGGGACCAACAATGAGCAGTTCTTC.

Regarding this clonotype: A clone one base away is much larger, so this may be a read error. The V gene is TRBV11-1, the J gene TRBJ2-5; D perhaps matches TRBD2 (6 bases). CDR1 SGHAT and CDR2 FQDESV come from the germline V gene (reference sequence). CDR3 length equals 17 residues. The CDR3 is CACSLGDRERGKETQYF. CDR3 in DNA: TGTGCCTGCAGCTTAGGTGATCGGGAGAGAGGAAAAGAGACCCAGTACTTC.

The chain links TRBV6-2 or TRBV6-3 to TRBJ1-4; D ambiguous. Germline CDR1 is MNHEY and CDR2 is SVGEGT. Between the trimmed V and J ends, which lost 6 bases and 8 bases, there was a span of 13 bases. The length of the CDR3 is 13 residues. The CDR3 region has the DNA TGTGCCAGCAGCCGCGGAGGAAGGGAAAAACTGTTTTTT. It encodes CASSRGGREKLFF.